This TCR beta chain was recorded in a study of blood T cells in healthy people across ages. Details on this clonotype: A read error may explain this, as a much larger clone is one base away.

A second PCR, run for about 6 to 11 cycles, used a sample-barcoded 5' primer plus a J-beta primer mix. TCRdb passed the 5' RACE reads through MiXCR, listing each CDR3 protein once. This table holds roughly 640,000 distinct CDR3 sequences, approximately 30% found once. Germline V gene sequence: CDR1 SGDLS, CDR2 YYNGEE. The CDR3 is made up of 15 amino acids. Isolated PBMCs totaled at least 6.5 million in each sample. The extraction recovered at least 5.5 micrograms of total RNA per sample. The clonotype originates from a woman of 80 years or more in good health. The chain uses TRBV9 and TRBJ2-3, with TRBD1 identical over 7 bases. Source material: blood. The CDR3 DNA is TGTGCCAGCAGCGTAGCGGGACAGAACACAGGTACGCAGTATTTT. Protein product: CASSVAGQNTGTQYF.